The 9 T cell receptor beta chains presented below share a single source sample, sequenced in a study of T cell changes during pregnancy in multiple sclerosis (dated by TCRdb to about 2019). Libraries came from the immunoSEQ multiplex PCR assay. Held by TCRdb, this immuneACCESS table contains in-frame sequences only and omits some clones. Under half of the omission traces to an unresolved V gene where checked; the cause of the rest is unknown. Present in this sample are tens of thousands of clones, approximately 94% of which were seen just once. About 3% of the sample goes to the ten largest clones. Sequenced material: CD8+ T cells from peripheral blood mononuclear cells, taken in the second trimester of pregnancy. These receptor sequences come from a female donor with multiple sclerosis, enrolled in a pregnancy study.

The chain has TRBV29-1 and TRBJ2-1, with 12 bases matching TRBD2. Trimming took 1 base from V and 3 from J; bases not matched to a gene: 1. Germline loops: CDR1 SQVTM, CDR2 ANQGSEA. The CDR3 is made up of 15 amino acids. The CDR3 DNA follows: TGCAGCGTTGAAGGGGGACTAGCGGGCTACAATGAGCAGTTCTTC. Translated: CSVEGGLAGYNEQFF.

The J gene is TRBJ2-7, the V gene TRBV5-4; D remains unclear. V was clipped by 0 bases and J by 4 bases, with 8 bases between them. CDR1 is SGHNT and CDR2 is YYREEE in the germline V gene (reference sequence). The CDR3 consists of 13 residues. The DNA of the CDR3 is TGTGCCAGCAGCTTGGATCCCCGGTACGAGCAGTACTTC. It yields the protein CASSLDPRYEQYF.

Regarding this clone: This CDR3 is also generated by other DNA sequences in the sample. The CDR3 DNA reads as TGTGCCAGCAAGGGGGTCCGGGACAATGAGCAGTTCTTC. Translated: CASKGVRDNEQFF. The chain uses TRBV2 and TRBJ2-1; D is possibly TRBD1 (6 bases). V lost 7 bases and J lost 5, with 12 bases in between. This CDR3 has 13 residues. Germline CDR1 reads SNHLY; CDR2 reads FYNNEI.

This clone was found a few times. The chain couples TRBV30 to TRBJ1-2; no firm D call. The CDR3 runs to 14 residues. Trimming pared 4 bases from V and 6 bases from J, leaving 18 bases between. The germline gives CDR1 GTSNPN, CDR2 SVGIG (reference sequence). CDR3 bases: TGTGCCTGGATCACACCCCTGGCAGTCAATGGCTACACCTTC. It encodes CAWITPLAVNGYTF.

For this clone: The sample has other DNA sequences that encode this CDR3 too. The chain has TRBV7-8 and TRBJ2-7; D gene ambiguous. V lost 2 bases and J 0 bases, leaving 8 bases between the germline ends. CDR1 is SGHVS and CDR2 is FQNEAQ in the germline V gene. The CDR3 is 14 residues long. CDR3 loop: CASSLSGSSYEQYF. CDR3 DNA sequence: TGTGCCAGCAGCTTATCTGGTAGCTCCTACGAGCAGTACTTC.

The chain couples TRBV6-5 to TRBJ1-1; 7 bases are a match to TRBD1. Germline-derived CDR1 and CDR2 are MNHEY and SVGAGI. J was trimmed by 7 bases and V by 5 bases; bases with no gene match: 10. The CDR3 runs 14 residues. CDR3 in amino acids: CASSPQTGMGEAFF. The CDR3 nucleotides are TGTGCCAGCAGTCCGCAGACAGGGATGGGTGAAGCTTTCTTT.

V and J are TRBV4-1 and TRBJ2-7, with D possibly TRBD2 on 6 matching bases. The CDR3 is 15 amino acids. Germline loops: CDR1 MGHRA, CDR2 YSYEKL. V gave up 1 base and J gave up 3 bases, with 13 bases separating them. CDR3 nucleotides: TGCGCCAGCAGCCAAGCGGAGGGAAGCAGCTACGAGCAGTACTTC. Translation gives CASSQAEGSSYEQYF.

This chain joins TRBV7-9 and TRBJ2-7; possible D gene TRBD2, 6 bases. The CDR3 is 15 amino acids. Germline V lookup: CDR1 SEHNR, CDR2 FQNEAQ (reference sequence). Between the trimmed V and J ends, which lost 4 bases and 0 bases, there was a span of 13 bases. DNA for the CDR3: TGTGCCAGCAGCTCCTTAGCGGAGAGCTCCTACGAGCAGTACTTC. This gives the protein CASSSLAESSYEQYF.

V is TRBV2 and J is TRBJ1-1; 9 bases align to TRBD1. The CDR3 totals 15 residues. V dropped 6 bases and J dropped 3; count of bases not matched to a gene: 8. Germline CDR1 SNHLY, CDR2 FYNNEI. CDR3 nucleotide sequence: TGTGCCAGCAGACAGGGGGCCCGACTTGACACTGAAGCTTTCTTT. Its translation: CASRQGARLDTEAFF.